This T cell receptor (beta chain) was sequenced during a study of T cell responses to AZD1222 COVID-19 vaccine. The study, taken as a whole, reports: All repertoire sampling was performed exclusively after the peak T cell response. Nearly half of spike-specific TCRs reportedly go after variant regions that carry no mutations. The study found Spike-specific TCR breadth and depth rose after two AZD1222 doses.

Sequencing used immunoSEQ multiplex PCR; TCRdb keeps in-frame clones, though not all of them. The sample holds about 130,000 clones; 89% are singletons and the top ten take 1.5% to 1.9%. As regards this clone: What it binds is unknown.

Sample: peripheral blood, taken on day 0 of AZD1222 vaccination. The receptor was derived from an adult in good health.

The CDR3, as DNA: TGTGCCAGCAGTAGCCCGGGACAGGGGGCGCGAGGCTACACCTTC. Translated, it gives CASSSPGQGARGYTF. This rearrangement joins TRBV28 to TRBJ1-2; 12 nucleotides match TRBD1. The germline CDR1 and CDR2 sequences are MDHEN and SYDVKM. The ends lost 5 bases at V and 8 bases at J; junction bases unmatched: 9. The CDR3 extends over 15 amino acids.